The source of this T cell receptor (beta chain) is a study of blood T cell repertoires in COVID-19. Germline-derived CDR1 and CDR2 are SEHNR and FQNEAQ (reference sequence). Germline trimming cut 5 bases from V and 0 bases from J; bases unmatched to any gene: 6. The CDR3 totals 16 residues. TCRdb keeps only in-frame clones here, not all; method: immunoSEQ multiplex PCR. The sample records a few hundred thousand clones, 85% being singletons. The specimen sequenced was PBMCs or T cells enriched from blood (not recorded which). The chain employs TRBV7-9 and TRBJ2-2; 7 nucleotides align to TRBD1. This clonotype was obtained from a middle-aged man who had recovered from COVID-19. The CDR3 is CASSQWDSSNTGELFF. CDR3 in DNA: TGTGCCAGCAGCCAGTGGGACAGCTCGAACACCGGGGAGCTGTTTTTT.